A selection of T cell receptor beta chains follows, all from one sample in a study of cytomegalovirus exposure and HLA in healthy donors. Profiled with immunoSEQ multiplex PCR; TCRdb holds only in-frame clones, not every one. The repertoire includes about 180,000 clones, roughly 82% of them detected once, and more than 0.5% sits in the top ten. Sequencing was done on a sample of PBMCs. These receptors all stem from a woman between 50 and 59 years old in good health and CMV-seronegative. Each CDR3 is given with its conserved first and last residue. The D gene is left open where the match is weak. Size is omitted from some rows. Given values are once, few, many or a class for expanded clones.

>few|TRBJ2-7|.|TRBV5-1
TGCGCCAGCAGCTTGGTGCCCGACGGGGAGCAGTACTTC
CASSLVPDGEQYF
>.|TRBJ2-1|TRBD2|TRBV10-1
TGCGCCAGCAGCGGACTAGCGGGGAATGAGCAGTTCTTC
CASSGLAGNEQFF
>.|TRBJ2-5|.|TRBV5-1
TGCGCCAGCAGCTTGGCCAGGACAGACCAAGAGACCCAGTACTTC
CASSLARTDQETQYF
>.|TRBJ2-6|TRBD2|TRBV6-5
TGTGCCAGCAGTTGGGGGGGGGCTGGGGCCAACGTCCTGACTTTC
CASSWGGAGANVLTF
>.|TRBJ1-5|.|TRBV5-4
TGTGCCAGCAGCTTCTCCGGGGGCAATCAGCCCCAGCATTTT
CASSFSGGNQPQHF
>.|TRBJ1-3|TRBD1|TRBV13
TGTGCCAGCAGCCCATACCGACAGGGGAGGAACACCATATATTTT
CASSPYRQGRNTIYF
>.|TRBJ2-4|TRBD1|TRBV28
TGTGCCAGCAGTTTACAACAGGGGAAAAACATTCAGTACTTC
CASSLQQGKNIQYF
>.|TRBJ2-7|.|TRBV18
TGTGCCAGCTCCAATGGACAGAGTTCCTACGAGCAGTACTTC
CASSNGQSSYEQYF
>.|TRBJ1-4|.|TRBV5-1
TGCGCCAGCAGCTGGGGACTATCCCCAACAACTAATGAAAAACTGTTTTTT
CASSWGLSPTTNEKLFF
>.|TRBJ2-1|TRBD2|TRBV7-3
TGTGCCAGCAGCCCACCCGGGACTAGTTTGAATGAGCAGTTCTTC
CASSPPGTSLNEQFF
>.|TRBJ2-6|.|TRBV28
TGTGCCAGCAGTCCAGGGTTGGGTGGGGCCAACGTCCTGACTTTC
CASSPGLGGANVLTF
>.|TRBJ1-6|.|TRBV28
TGTGCCAGCAGGGTATTACAGGGAAGGTCCTATAATTCACCCCTCCACTTT
CASRVLQGRSYNSPLHF
>.|TRBJ1-2|.|TRBV6-5
TGTGCCAGCAGTTACTCTGCGGTTAGGGGCGGCTATGGCTACACCTTC
CASSYSAVRGGYGYTF
>.|TRBJ2-5|.|TRBV5-1
TGCGCCAGCAGCTTGAGTCTGCCTAGTGGGGAGACCCAGTACTTC
CASSLSLPSGETQYF
>.|TRBJ2-5|.|TRBV2
TGTGCCAGCAGTGACCGGACTAAGAAAAAGACCCAGTACTTC
CASSDRTKKKTQYF
>few|TRBJ1-5|.|TRBV4-1
TGCGCCAGCAGCCAAGTTCCGGGTTCTCAGCCCCAGCATTTT
CASSQVPGSQPQHF
>.|TRBJ1-1|.|TRBV2
TGTGCCAGCAGTGAGAGGGCAGTGAACACTGAAGCTTTCTTT
CASSERAVNTEAFF
>once|TRBJ1-1|.|TRBV15
TGTGCCACCAGCAGAGGGGGCCGGAACACTGAAGCTTTCTTT
CATSRGGRNTEAFF
>.|TRBJ1-2|.|TRBV10-3
TGTGCCATCAGTGAGTCGGAGCCCCCCGGAGGCTATGGCTACACCTTC
CAISESEPPGGYGYTF
>.|TRBJ1-6|.|TRBV21-1
TGTGCCAGCAGCAAAGGACAGGAAAATTCACCCCTCCACTTT
CASSKGQENSPLHF